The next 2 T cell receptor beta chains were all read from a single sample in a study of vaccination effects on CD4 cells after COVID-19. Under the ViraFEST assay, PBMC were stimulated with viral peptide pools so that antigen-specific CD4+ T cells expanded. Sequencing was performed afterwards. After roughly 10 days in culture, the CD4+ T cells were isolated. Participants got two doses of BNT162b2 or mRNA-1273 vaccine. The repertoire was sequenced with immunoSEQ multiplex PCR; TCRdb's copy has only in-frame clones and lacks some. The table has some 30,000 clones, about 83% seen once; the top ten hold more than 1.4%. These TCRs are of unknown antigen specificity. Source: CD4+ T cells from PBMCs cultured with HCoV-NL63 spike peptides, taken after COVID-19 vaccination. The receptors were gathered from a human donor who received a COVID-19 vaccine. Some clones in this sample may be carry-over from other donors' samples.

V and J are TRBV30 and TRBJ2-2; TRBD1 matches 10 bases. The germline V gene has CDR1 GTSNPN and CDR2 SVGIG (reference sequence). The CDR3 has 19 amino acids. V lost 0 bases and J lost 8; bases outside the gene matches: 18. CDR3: CAWSVERQGARRLLGELFF. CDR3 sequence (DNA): TGTGCCTGGAGTGTAGAACGACAGGGGGCGCGAAGGTTGCTGGGGGAGCTGTTTTTT.

The CDR3 DNA is TGCGCCAGCAGCCAAGCTGCCTGGGGGAGCTCCTACAATGAGCAGTTCTTC. It codes for CASSQAAWGSSYNEQFF. This chain joins TRBV4-3 and TRBJ2-1, with D perhaps given as TRBD1 or TRBD2 (5 bases each). This CDR3 has 17 amino acids. Between the trimmed V and J ends, which lost 1 base and 0 bases, there was a span of 13 bases. CDR1 and CDR2 from the germline V gene are LGHNA and YSLEER.